This T cell receptor (beta chain) originates from a study of Ad26.COV2.S vaccination and SARS-CoV-2 variants. With 4 bases removed from V and 5 bases from J, the gap between germline ends came to 12 bases. This CDR3 has 13 amino acids. Germline V lookup: CDR1 SGHTS, CDR2 YDEGEE. Using immunoSEQ multiplex PCR, the repertoire was profiled, and TCRdb retains in-frame clones only, with some absent. This sample yields 300,000 to 400,000 clones, of which 92% are seen a single time; roughly 3.9% belongs to the top ten. The material sequenced was peripheral blood, taken after recovery from COVID-19. The source of this sequence is a human donor who had recovered from COVID-19. The V gene is TRBV5-8, the J gene TRBJ1-1; D is perhaps TRBD1 (6 bases). CDR3 residues: CASSVLRGTEAFF. In DNA form, the CDR3 reads TGTGCCAGCAGCGTCCTTAGGGGGACTGAAGCTTTCTTT.